This is a list of T cell receptor beta chains from one sample in a study of Ad26.COV2.S vaccination and SARS-CoV-2 variants. The data were produced by immunoSEQ multiplex PCR, yet TCRdb's version contains in-frame clones alone and is incomplete. There are some 240,000 clones in the sample; 87% occur only once, and 2.9% lies in the top ten. Sequences were derived from peripheral blood, sampled in a trial of Ad26.COV2.S vaccine versus placebo. Source of these receptors: a person aged 18 to 65 who received the Ad26.COV2.S COVID-19 vaccine or a placebo. Both conserved end residues are part of each CDR3. Fields, in order: D gene, J gene, V gene, clone size, CDR3 protein, CDR3 DNA. D genes are given only for firm matches. The size of a clone is reported for some rows only, either as once, few or many, or as a class for expanded clones.

-	TRBJ1-2	TRBV11-3	-	CASSQLDPGRYGYTF	TGTGCCAGCAGCCAATTGGACCCGGGGCGGTATGGCTACACCTTC
TRBD1	TRBJ1-5	TRBV7-8	-	CASSLARRGRDQPQHF	TGTGCCAGCAGCTTAGCGCGCAGGGGGCGCGATCAGCCCCAGCATTTT
-	TRBJ2-2	TRBV5-8	-	CASSSRRTPNTGELFF	TGTGCCAGCAGCTCCCGGCGTACACCGAACACCGGGGAGCTGTTTTTT
-	TRBJ2-3	TRBV6-6	few	CASSGRDRGTDTQYF	TGTGCCAGCAGTGGCCGGGATCGGGGCACAGATACGCAGTATTTT
TRBD2	TRBJ2-2	TRBV4-2	-	CASSRGELAGVNGELFF	TGTGCCAGCAGCCGAGGGGAACTAGCGGGAGTTAATGGGGAGCTGTTTTTT
-	TRBJ1-1	TRBV3-1/TRBV3-2	-	CASSQEGITPDRTYQNTEAFF	TGTGCCAGCAGCCAAGAAGGAATTACTCCCGATCGTACATATCAGAACACTGAAGCTTTCTTT
-	TRBJ2-1	TRBV5-6	-	CASSFVVPRSYNEQFF	TGTGCCAGCAGCTTTGTAGTTCCACGCTCCTACAATGAGCAGTTCTTC
-	TRBJ2-2	TRBV21-1	-	CASSKVSSTNTGELFF	TGTGCCAGCAGCAAAGTAAGCAGTACGAACACCGGGGAGCTGTTTTTT
-	TRBJ2-1	TRBV6-1	-	CASSADRPVGYNEQFF	TGTGCCAGCAGTGCGGATCGGCCGGTGGGCTACAATGAGCAGTTCTTC
TRBD2	TRBJ2-1	TRBV27	-	CASSLGLAGGLPYNEQFF	TGTGCCAGCAGTTTAGGACTAGCGGGGGGGCTTCCCTACAATGAGCAGTTCTTC
-	TRBJ2-2	TRBV7-2	-	CASSPTHTGELFF	TGTGCCAGCAGCCCCACCCACACCGGGGAGCTGTTTTTT
-	TRBJ2-2	TRBV11-2	-	CASSLVGVGTGELFF	TGTGCCAGCAGCTTAGTAGGGGTGGGAACCGGGGAGCTGTTTTTT
TRBD1	TRBJ1-4	TRBV4-3	-	CASSQDRGLGEKLFF	TGCGCCAGCAGCCAAGATAGGGGGCTGGGGGAAAAACTGTTTTTT
-	TRBJ2-1	TRBV12-3/TRBV12-4	-	CASSLSGDEQFF	TGTGCCAGCAGTTTATCTGGGGATGAGCAGTTCTTC
-	TRBJ2-5	TRBV24-1	-	CATSDFEGMETQYF	TGTGCCACCAGTGATTTCGAGGGAATGGAGACCCAGTACTTC
-	TRBJ2-2	TRBV5-1	-	CASMSRDTGELFF	TGCGCCAGCATGTCTAGGGACACCGGGGAGCTGTTTTTT
-	TRBJ2-1	TRBV13	-	CASSRTGGVEQFF	TGTGCCAGCAGCCGGACTGGCGGGGTTGAGCAGTTCTTC
TRBD2	TRBJ2-1	TRBV11-2	-	CASSPRGLAGGVEQFF	TGTGCCAGCAGCCCGAGGGGACTAGCGGGGGGAGTTGAGCAGTTCTTC
-	TRBJ1-5	TRBV11-2	-	CASSLESGGQPQHF	TGTGCCAGCAGCTTAGAGTCCGGGGGACAGCCCCAGCATTTT
-	TRBJ2-1	TRBV30	-	CAWTHGQYNEQFF	TGTGCCTGGACACATGGACAGTACAATGAGCAGTTCTTC
TRBD2	TRBJ2-5	TRBV19	-	CASRAGTRETQYF	TGTGCCAGTAGGGCCGGGACTAGGGAGACCCAGTACTTC
-	TRBJ1-4	TRBV6-2/TRBV6-3	-	CASSRLDPGRARGNEKLFF	TGTGCCAGCAGCCGCCTCGACCCGGGACGCGCCAGGGGAAATGAAAAACTGTTTTTT
-	TRBJ1-4	TRBV14	-	CASSQGIVVLGEEKLFF	TGTGCCAGCAGCCAAGGTATTGTGGTGTTGGGAGAAGAAAAACTGTTTTTT
-	TRBJ2-4	TRBV7-9	-	CASSPADVLNIQYF	TGTGCCAGCAGCCCCGCGGACGTCTTGAACATTCAGTACTTC
-	TRBJ1-5	TRBV6-2/TRBV6-3	-	CASSTLGRGWNQPQHF	TGTGCCAGCAGCACCCTTGGGAGGGGTTGGAATCAGCCCCAGCATTTT
-	TRBJ2-7	TRBV6-5	once	CASSPLLGVRQYF	TGTGCCAGCAGTCCCCTCCTCGGGGTGAGGCAGTACTTC
-	TRBJ1-4	TRBV13	-	CASSLGSEKLFF	TGTGCCAGCAGCTTAGGCTCTGAAAAACTGTTTTTT
-	TRBJ1-2	TRBV7-2	-	CASSLGFRGYTF	TGTGCCAGCAGCCTAGGGTTCCGCGGCTACACCTTC
-	TRBJ2-7	TRBV6-2/TRBV6-3	once	CASSYRGYEQYF	TGTGCCAGCAGTTACCGGGGATACGAGCAGTACTTC
TRBD1	TRBJ1-2	TRBV5-4	-	CASSLTRGSVYGYTF	TGTGCCAGCAGCTTGACCAGGGGGAGCGTCTATGGCTACACCTTC
-	TRBJ1-2	TRBV30	-	CAWSYRDIWSGYTF	TGTGCCTGGAGTTATAGGGACATATGGAGTGGCTACACCTTC
-	TRBJ1-2	TRBV9	-	CASSIPGGYTF	TGTGCCAGCAGTATACCCGGTGGCTACACCTTC
-	TRBJ1-5	TRBV18	-	CASQGTSNQPQHF	TGTGCCAGTCAGGGTACGAGCAATCAGCCCCAGCATTTT
TRBD2	TRBJ2-1	TRBV11-1	-	CASSQGLVHGEQFF	TGTGCCAGCAGCCAGGGACTAGTTCATGGTGAGCAGTTCTTC
-	TRBJ2-3	TRBV6-2/TRBV6-3	-	CASSLRPPLDTQYF	TGTGCCAGCAGTTTGCGTCCTCCGCTGGATACGCAGTATTTT
TRBD1	TRBJ2-5	TRBV24-1	-	CATSDPRTGGVETQYF	TGTGCCACCAGTGATCCGAGGACAGGGGGCGTGGAGACCCAGTACTTC
TRBD1	TRBJ1-5	TRBV7-9	-	CASSSWDSGSNQPQHF	TGTGCCAGCAGCTCGTGGGACAGTGGGAGCAATCAGCCCCAGCATTTT
TRBD1	TRBJ1-1	TRBV3-1/TRBV3-2	-	CASSPTTGSGTEAFF	TGTGCCAGCAGCCCAACGACAGGGTCGGGGACTGAAGCTTTCTTT
TRBD2	TRBJ2-3	TRBV11-2	-	CASNKAAGLATDTQYF	TGTGCCAGCAACAAAGCCGCCGGACTAGCAACAGATACGCAGTATTTT
TRBD2	TRBJ2-3	TRBV19	-	CASSTGLAGPGRTDTQYF	TGTGCCAGTAGTACGGGACTAGCGGGGCCGGGACGCACAGATACGCAGTATTTT